The 26 T cell receptor beta chains below come from one sample, sequenced in a study of OX40 agonist ivuxolimab in advanced cancers. Profiling relied on immunoSEQ multiplex PCR, and the TCRdb table lists in-frame clones only, not all of them. The sample lists over 50,000 clones; roughly 80% were seen once. The specimen was CD4+ or CD8+ T cells sorted from blood, collected in a trial of the OX40 agonist ivuxolimab. The receptors were sampled from an adult with an advanced solid tumor such as melanoma, head and neck, liver or kidney cancer.

The chain employs TRBV20-1 and TRBJ2-3, with D uncertain. The CDR3 extends over 11 amino acids. The germline V gene has CDR1 DFQATT and CDR2 SNEGSKA (reference sequence). Trimming cost V 7 bases and J 4 bases, with 9 bases left between them. This CDR3 reads CSVIVADTQYF. CDR3 bases: TGCAGTGTCATAGTGGCAGATACGCAGTATTTT.

The V call is TRBV28, the J call TRBJ1-5, with 9 bases lining up with TRBD1. V was pared by 3 bases and J by 6 bases, with 12 bases of the junction left unmatched. This CDR3 comprises 17 residues. Germline CDR1 and CDR2: MDHEN and SYDVKM. CDR3 region: CASSFVLPGQGTQPQHF. The CDR3 bases are TGTGCCAGCAGTTTCGTACTCCCGGGACAGGGAACTCAGCCCCAGCATTTT.

The chain's CDR3 is CASTRGGDTGELFF. The DNA of the CDR3 is TGTGCCAGCACCCGCGGGGGGGACACCGGGGAGCTGTTTTTT. J is TRBJ2-2 and V is TRBV2; 9 bases fit TRBD2. The V segment lost 7 bases and the J segment 3 bases; nucleotides outside the gene matches: 3. Germline V gene data show CDR1 as SNHLY and CDR2 as FYNNEI. The CDR3 spans 14 residues. Combining the CDR3 with reference TRBV2 and TRBJ2-2 gives the whole variable domain EPEVTQTPSHQVTQMGQEVILRCVPISNHLYFYWYRQILGQKVEFLVSFYNNEISEKSEIFDDQFSVERPDGSNFTLKIRSTKLEDSAMYFCASTRGGDTGELFFGEGSRLTVL.

The V and J genes are TRBV28 and TRBJ1-6; D gene ambiguous. The CDR3 is 15 residues long. Germline CDR1 MDHEN, CDR2 SYDVKM. V was shortened by 6 bases and J by 4 bases, with 13 bases between the two germline ends. CDR3 sequence reads: CASRAVAQYNSPLHF. As DNA, the CDR3 is TGTGCCAGCAGAGCTGTGGCCCAATATAATTCACCCCTCCACTTT.

CDR3 amino acids: CASKPDRPYGYTF. CDR3 DNA sequence: TGTGCCAGCAAGCCGGACAGGCCCTATGGCTACACCTTC. The chain is built from TRBV21-1 and TRBJ1-2; whether TRBD1, the table's D call, matches the DNA was not checked. TRBV21-1 is a listed pseudogene. CDR3 size: 13 residues.

The rearrangement uses TRBV7-2 and TRBJ2-5; unclear D gene. CDR3 length: 13 amino acids. Per the germline V gene, CDR1 is SGHTA and CDR2 is FQGNSA. V was pared by 5 bases and J by 0 bases, with 7 bases between. DNA of the CDR3: TGTGCCAGCAGCCCAGACCACCAAGAGACCCAGTACTTC. Translating gives CASSPDHQETQYF.

The chain is built from TRBV28 and TRBJ1-1, with TRBD1 identical over 8 bases. The V and J ends lost 6 bases and 1 base, in that order; junction bases with no gene match: 13. Per germline, CDR1 MDHEN and CDR2 SYDVKM. The CDR3 sequence is 17 residues long. The CDR3 bases are TGTGCCAGCAGGCAACCGGGACAGGTCCTTCAGAACACTGAAGCTTTCTTT. It is translated as CASRQPGQVLQNTEAFF. The variable domain in full, completed from reference TRBV28 and TRBJ1-1, reads DVKVTQSSRYLVKRTGEKVFLECVQDMDHENMFWYRQDPGLGLRLIYFSYDVKMKEKGDIPEGYSVSREKKERFSLILESASTNQTSMYLCASRQPGQVLQNTEAFFGQGTRLTVV.

The rearrangement joins TRBV30 to TRBJ2-3; 7 bases agree with TRBD2. This CDR3 contains 14 residues. The J segment lost 7 bases and the V segment lost 3 bases, leaving 10 bases of the junction unmatched. Per germline, CDR1 GTSNPN and CDR2 SVGIG (reference sequence). For the CDR3, the DNA is TGTGCCTGGAGGGTAGGCGGGGGTAAATATACGCAGTATTTT. It yields the protein CAWRVGGGKYTQYF. Variable domain in full (rest from reference TRBV30 and TRBJ2-3): SQTIHQWPATLVQPVGSPLSLECTVEGTSNPNLYWYRQAAGRGLQLLFYSVGIGQISSEVPQNLSASRPQDRQFILSSKKLLLSDSGFYLCAWRVGGGKYTQYFGPGTRLTVL.

The V gene is TRBV29-1, the J gene TRBJ1-2; 8 nucleotides agree with TRBD1. The junction had 3 bases not matched to a gene; V was cut back by 7 bases and J by 8 bases. CDR3 length: 10 amino acids. Germline values: CDR1 SQVTM, CDR2 ANQGSEA. The CDR3 is CSATGGGYTF. CDR3 nucleotides: TGCAGCGCAACAGGGGGGGGCTACACCTTC.

The chain links TRBV15 to TRBJ1-2, with D unresolved. This CDR3 has 14 residues. The V end lost 0 bases, the J end lost 8 bases, and 13 bases lay between the germline ends. In germline, CDR1 is LNHNV, CDR2 YYDKDF (reference sequence). In DNA, the CDR3 is TGTGCCACCAGCAGAGAATGGGCCACGGAAGGCTACACCTTC. Protein: CATSREWATEGYTF.

V gene TRBV28 combines with J gene TRBJ1-2; no reliable D call. V was pared by 5 bases and J by 5 bases, with 12 bases between. There are 13 residues in the CDR3. Germline CDR1 MDHEN, CDR2 SYDVKM. Written as DNA, the CDR3 is TGTGCCAGCAGTACTCCGGGGAAATATGGCTACACCTTC. Amino acid sequence: CASSTPGKYGYTF.

V gene TRBV9 combines with J gene TRBJ2-3; 11 bases match TRBD2. V trimming: 4 bases; J trimming: 1 base; junction bases outside the gene matches: 5. The CDR3 has 16 residues. Germline CDR1 and CDR2: SGDLS and YYNGEE. CDR3 DNA: TGTGCCAGCAGCTCCCTACTAGCGGGGGGCACAGATACGCAGTATTTT. Translation: CASSSLLAGGTDTQYF.

The chain carries TRBV5-1 and TRBJ1-1; D is perhaps TRBD1 (5 bases). This CDR3 region has 14 residues. Germline lookup yields CDR1 SGHRS and CDR2 YFSETQ. The ends were cut back, 4 bases at V and 1 base at J, with 11 bases in the middle. This CDR3 is CASSGSGQNTEAFF. The CDR3 region has the DNA TGCGCCAGCAGCGGATCAGGGCAGAACACTGAAGCTTTCTTT.

The chain recombines TRBV18 with TRBJ2-1, with 9 bases fitting TRBD2. The CDR3 consists of 17 residues. V trimming: 3 bases; J trimming: 6 bases; junction bases outside the gene matches: 12. Germline V CDR1 and CDR2: KGHSH, LQKENI. The CDR3 spells CASSPIAPGGGANEQFF. The CDR3 coding sequence is TGTGCCAGCTCACCTATCGCACCTGGCGGGGGGGCCAATGAGCAGTTCTTC. The whole variable domain, filled in from reference TRBV18 and TRBJ2-1, reads NAGVMQNPRHLVRRRGQEARLRCSPMKGHSHVYWYRQLPEEGLKFMVYLQKENIIDESGMPKERFSAEFPKEGPSILRIQQVVRGDSAAYFCASSPIAPGGGANEQFFGPGTRLTVL.

V is TRBV6-5 and J is TRBJ1-6; perhaps TRBD1 as D (6 bases). The CDR3 runs 15 residues. Germline lookup yields CDR1 MNHEY and CDR2 SVGAGI. Trimming took 8 bases from V and 6 from J, leaving 17 bases between them. The CDR3 DNA reads TGTGCCAGCTGTAGAGGGGGGGTTCCTAATTCACCCCTCCACTTT. This codes for CASCRGGVPNSPLHF.

The chain couples TRBV7-8 to TRBJ1-1; 7 bases align to TRBD1. CDR1 and CDR2 (germline): SGHVS, FQNEAQ. The CDR3 length is 17 residues. Trimming took 5 bases from V and 0 from J; bases not matched to a gene: 12. The CDR3: CASSRSRGAAMNTEAFF. The DNA of the CDR3 is TGTGCCAGCAGCCGATCCAGGGGGGCGGCTATGAACACTGAAGCTTTCTTT.

The V and J genes are TRBV19 and TRBJ2-5, with 7 bases fitting TRBD2. The J call is in doubt because the DNA end fits TRBJ2-7 better. CDR3 length: 17 residues. Germline V gene data show CDR1 as LNHDA and CDR2 as SQIVND (reference sequence). The CDR3: CASSMSPAGSLNYEQYF. DNA for the CDR3: TGTGCCAGTAGTATGAGTCCAGCGGGGAGTCTTAACTACGAGCAGTACTTC.

The rearrangement links TRBV11-3 to TRBJ1-1; D unclear. V was shortened by 6 bases and J by 1 base, with 15 bases between the two germline ends. The CDR3 length is 15 residues. Germline V gives CDR1 SGHNT, CDR2 YENEEA. The CDR3 DNA reads as TGTGCCAGCAGTGCAGTAGGCGCAGGGAACACTGAAGCTTTCTTT. Residues: CASSAVGAGNTEAFF.

This chain joins TRBV6-5 and TRBJ2-3, with 10 bases matching TRBD2. The germline gives CDR1 MNHEY, CDR2 SVGAGI. The CDR3 is 14 amino acids. The junction had 5 bases not matched to a gene; V was cut back by 4 bases and J by 7 bases. This chain's CDR3 is CASSSGTSAYTQYF. In nucleotides, the CDR3 is TGTGCCAGCAGTTCCGGGACTAGCGCATATACGCAGTATTTT.

J is TRBJ1-4 and V is TRBV5-4; no clear D gene. The germline V gene has CDR1 SGHNT and CDR2 YYREEE (reference sequence). V was shortened by 0 bases and J by 4 bases, with 7 bases between the two germline ends. This CDR3 has 14 residues. CDR3 region: CASSLGGFNEKLFF. DNA for the CDR3: TGTGCCAGCAGCTTGGGGGGATTTAATGAAAAACTGTTTTTT.

V and J are TRBV18 and TRBJ2-3, with D unclear. CDR3 length equals 13 residues. V was pared by 6 bases and J by 2 bases, with 9 bases between. Germline V gives CDR1 KGHSH, CDR2 LQKENI. CDR3 protein: CASSSHSTDTQYF. CDR3 DNA: TGTGCCAGCTCGAGCCATTCCACAGATACGCAGTATTTT.

The table lists this clone with a count of one. V gene TRBV5-4 combines with J gene TRBJ2-3; 7 bases map to TRBD1. The CDR3 covers 15 residues. Per germline, CDR1 SGHNT and CDR2 YYREEE (reference sequence). With V trimmed by 3 bases and J by 8 bases, 12 bases remained unmatched. Here the CDR3 reads CASSYPDRRMSTQYF. CDR3 nucleotide sequence: TGTGCCAGCAGCTACCCGGACAGGAGGATGAGTACGCAGTATTTT.

This clone was observed a single time. This rearrangement joins TRBV5-1 to TRBJ2-2, with 8 bases aligning to TRBD1. This CDR3 is built from 18 residues. The germline gives CDR1 SGHRS, CDR2 YFSETQ. Losses at the gene ends were 1 base for V and 6 bases for J; bases not matched to a gene: 14. Written as DNA, the CDR3 is TGCGCCAGCAGCTTGTGGGCGCGACAGGGGATGGGTTCCGGGGAGCTGTTTTTT. Translated, it gives CASSLWARQGMGSGELFF. Based on the CDR3 plus reference TRBV5-1 and TRBJ2-2, the full variable domain is KAGVTQTPRYLIKTRGQQVTLSCSPISGHRSVSWYQQTPGQGLQFLFEYFSETQRNKGNFPGRFSGRQFSNSRSEMNVSTLELGDSALYLCASSLWARQGMGSGELFFGEGSRLTVL.

The gene calls are TRBV18 and TRBJ2-3, with a possible D match to TRBD1 (6 bases). V shed 6 bases and J shed 5 bases, with 15 bases lying between them. CDR3 length: 14 residues. From germline, CDR1 is KGHSH and CDR2 LQKENI. The DNA of the CDR3 is TGTGCCAGCTCCCCGTGGGGGCGCGAAGATACGCAGTATTTT. Its protein product is CASSPWGREDTQYF. Supplemented by reference TRBV18 and TRBJ2-3, the full variable domain reads NAGVMQNPRHLVRRRGQEARLRCSPMKGHSHVYWYRQLPEEGLKFMVYLQKENIIDESGMPKERFSAEFPKEGPSILRIQQVVRGDSAAYFCASSPWGREDTQYFGPGTRLTVL.

The CDR3 spells CASSEGTGTQPQHF. For the CDR3, the DNA is TGTGCCAGCAGTGAAGGGACAGGGACGCAGCCCCAGCATTTT. The chain carries TRBV2 and TRBJ1-5; 8 nucleotides align to TRBD1. The germline V gene encodes CDR1 SNHLY and CDR2 FYNNEI. The CDR3 length is 14 residues. V trimming: 1 base; J trimming: 7 bases; junction bases outside the gene matches: 3.

The V gene is TRBV6-4, the J gene TRBJ2-7, with D perhaps TRBD2 (6 bases). The CDR3 extends over 13 amino acids. Deletions cut 10 bases from V and 6 bases from J, with 19 bases between. From germline, CDR1 is MRHNA and CDR2 SNTAGT. Here the CDR3 DNA reads TGTGCCACCGCCTCGACTAGGTCGGGCGAGCAGTACTTC. This codes for CATASTRSGEQYF.